This T cell receptor (beta chain) was sequenced for a study of blood T cell repertoires in COVID-19. About the research overall: Samples came from the United States, Italy and Spain, spanning acute and convalescent COVID-19. From T cells, B-cell-depleted T cells, or PBMCs came the material, which was cDNA or gDNA.

The germline V gene encodes CDR1 LGHDT and CDR2 YNNKEL (reference sequence). The CDR3 consists of 14 residues. Trimming removed 4 bases at V and 4 bases at J, with 10 bases between. Methods used by the authors: Cell counts per sample came from amplifying reference gene primers. Profiled with immunoSEQ multiplex PCR; TCRdb holds only in-frame clones, not every one. V and J calls plus clone size are reproduced from that table; the DNA served to infer D and trimming. The sample lists 150,000 to 200,000 clones; about 88% were seen once. The source of this sequence is a man aged 18 to 30 with acute or convalescent COVID-19. The chain carries TRBV3-1 (or the pseudogene TRBV3-2) and TRBJ1-4; tentatively, D is TRBD1 (6 bases). The sequencing sample was made of peripheral blood. CDR3 DNA: TGTGCCAGCAGCCGTGACAGGAGTAATGAAAAACTGTTTTTT. Its protein is CASSRDRSNEKLFF.